This TCR beta chain was sequenced during a study of a mutant IDH1 vaccine in newly diagnosed glioma. Study at large: In weeks 1, 3, 5, 7, 11, 15, 19 and 23, patients were vaccinated. Of the patients given treatment, approximately 60% were male and 37.5% were female, and a mean age of around 38 years was recorded.

The germline CDR1 and CDR2 sequences are ENHRY and SYGVKD. The CDR3 totals 14 residues. V shed 10 bases and J 2 bases; nucleotides not matched to a gene: 10. Measured with immunoSEQ multiplex PCR; TCRdb has only the in-frame clones, and not every one. Of 88,000 or so clones listed, roughly 85% are singletons. Of note for this clone: What it binds is unknown.

The time point: week 23, last vaccination. Topical imiquimod was applied with each vaccine dose, which held 300 ug of mutant IDH1 20-mer peptide. Each donor presented with a new WHO grade 3 or 4 astrocytoma that tested IDH1-mutant and showed ATRX loss. The source of this sequence is a man younger than 45 with glioma. Some clones in this sample may be carry-over from other donors' samples. V and J are TRBV10-3 and TRBJ1-1; 7 positions agree with TRBD1. Sequences were derived from PBMCs, sampled from a glioma patient whose treatment included an IDH1 peptide vaccine. The CDR3 region is CATAWTGDNTEAFF. The CDR3 DNA is TGTGCCACCGCTTGGACAGGCGATAACACTGAAGCTTTCTTT.